Sequencing of this TCR beta chain was carried out in a study of blood T cell repertoires in COVID-19. This clone was detected only once. Trimming removed 6 bases from V and 8 bases from J; junction bases left unmatched: 6. Germline CDR1 is ENHRY and CDR2 is SYGVKD. This CDR3 has 13 amino acids. TCRdb's copy holds only in-frame clones and misses some; the assay was immunoSEQ multiplex PCR. The table has roughly 430,000 clones, around nine tenths seen once. J is TRBJ1-4 and V is TRBV10-3; 7 bases match TRBD1. The sample was PBMCs or T cells enriched from blood (not recorded which). This TCR came from a woman between 18 and 29 years old who had been exposed to COVID-19. CDR3: CAIRGSGGEKLFF. Written as DNA, the CDR3 is TGTGCCATCAGGGGTTCAGGGGGAGAAAAACTGTTTTTT.